These T cell receptor beta chains were read from a single sample in a study of blood T cell repertoires in COVID-19. TCRdb's copy holds only in-frame clones and misses some; the assay was immunoSEQ multiplex PCR. The data contain around 130,000 clones, approximately 84% of them singletons. The source material was peripheral blood. The source of these receptors is a woman aged 55 to 70 with acute or convalescent COVID-19. Both conserved end residues are part of each CDR3. Each record gives: CDR3 DNA, CDR3 protein, D gene, V gene, clone size, J gene. A D gene is named only where the DNA matches it firmly. The size entry is marked missing in some rows and otherwise reads once, few, many or a size class.

DNA: TGTGCCAGCAGCTTAGGGGGGCCTCTTGAAGCTTTCTTT
CDR3: CASSLGGPLEAFF
D: NA
V: TRBV7-9
size: NA
J: TRBJ1-1

DNA: TGTGCCAGCACCAGCGGGTCAAGCTCCTACAATGAGCAGTTCTTC
CDR3: CASTSGSSSYNEQFF
D: NA
V: TRBV7-8
size: few
J: TRBJ2-1

DNA: TGTGCCAGCAGCTTGACAGTCATGAACACTGAAGCTTTCTTT
CDR3: CASSLTVMNTEAFF
D: NA
V: TRBV7-9
size: few
J: TRBJ1-1

DNA: TGCGCCAGCAGTCCGGGACAGGGGGCAACTGAAGCTTTCTTT
CDR3: CASSPGQGATEAFF
D: TRBD1
V: TRBV5-1
size: few
J: TRBJ1-1

DNA: TGTGCCAGCAGCGTAGATGAGGGGGCTCGGCGACAAGACGGCTACACCTTC
CDR3: CASSVDEGARRQDGYTF
D: TRBD1
V: TRBV9
size: once
J: TRBJ1-2

DNA: TGTGCCAGCAAGGAAACAGGGGGCGTAGGAGAAAAACTGTTTTTT
CDR3: CASKETGGVGEKLFF
D: TRBD1
V: TRBV6-5
size: NA
J: TRBJ1-4

DNA: TGTGCCAGTTCCGACAGGGGGTTCAGCACAGATACGCAGTATTTT
CDR3: CASSDRGFSTDTQYF
D: TRBD1
V: TRBV19
size: NA
J: TRBJ2-3

DNA: TGTGCCAGCAGGACAGGGACCTCTGGGGCCAACGTCCTGACTTTC
CDR3: CASRTGTSGANVLTF
D: TRBD1
V: TRBV2
size: NA
J: TRBJ2-6

DNA: TGTGCCAGCAGTGACGGGAACTATGGCTACACCTTC
CDR3: CASSDGNYGYTF
D: NA
V: TRBV2
size: NA
J: TRBJ1-2

DNA: TGTGCCAGCAGCGCCCGAGGGGGATTAAGGACTGAAGCTTTCTTT
CDR3: CASSARGGLRTEAFF
D: NA
V: TRBV7-8
size: NA
J: TRBJ1-1

DNA: TGTGCCAGCAGCGTATGGGAGGGGGACTATGGCTACACCTTC
CDR3: CASSVWEGDYGYTF
D: NA
V: TRBV9
size: NA
J: TRBJ1-2

DNA: TGTGCCAGCAGCCAAGGGCAACAGGGGTGGGCTGAAGCTTTCTTT
CDR3: CASSQGQQGWAEAFF
D: TRBD1
V: TRBV3-1/TRBV3-2
size: NA
J: TRBJ1-1

DNA: TGTGCCAGCACCCAACAGGGACGGGAACGAATGGGTGGACTGTTTTTT
CDR3: CASTQQGRERMGGLFF
D: NA
V: TRBV6-6
size: NA
J: TRBJ1-4

DNA: TGTGCCACCTCTTCCCACAATGGCTACACCTTC
CDR3: CATSSHNGYTF
D: NA
V: TRBV28
size: NA
J: TRBJ1-2

DNA: TGTGCCAGCAGTTTGGTGGGAGACAGGGAGACCGTCTATGGCTACACCTTC
CDR3: CASSLVGDRETVYGYTF
D: TRBD1
V: TRBV27
size: NA
J: TRBJ1-2